This T cell receptor (beta chain) originates from a study of PD-L1 blockade in urothelial cancer. Across the whole study: Blood underwent analysis 3 weeks (second dose) and 6 weeks after treatment began.

Germline-derived CDR1 and CDR2 are SGHVS and FQNEAQ. This CDR3 comprises 16 residues. The V end lost 6 bases, the J end lost 7 bases, and 25 bases lay between the germline ends. Here immunoSEQ multiplex PCR was the method, and the copy in TCRdb shows in-frame clones only, minus some. The data contain more than 65,000 clones, about nine tenths of them seen just once; the ten biggest clones take up around 5%. The sequence came from a woman between 70 and 85 years old with urothelial cancer. The sequencing here drew on PBMCs, taken around atezolizumab (anti-PD-L1) treatment. V is TRBV7-8 and J is TRBJ2-7; D is unresolved. Here the CDR3 DNA reads TGTGCCAGCAGAGAAGACCAGCGCAAACGTCCTGGGGAGCAGTACTTC. Translation: CASREDQRKRPGEQYF.